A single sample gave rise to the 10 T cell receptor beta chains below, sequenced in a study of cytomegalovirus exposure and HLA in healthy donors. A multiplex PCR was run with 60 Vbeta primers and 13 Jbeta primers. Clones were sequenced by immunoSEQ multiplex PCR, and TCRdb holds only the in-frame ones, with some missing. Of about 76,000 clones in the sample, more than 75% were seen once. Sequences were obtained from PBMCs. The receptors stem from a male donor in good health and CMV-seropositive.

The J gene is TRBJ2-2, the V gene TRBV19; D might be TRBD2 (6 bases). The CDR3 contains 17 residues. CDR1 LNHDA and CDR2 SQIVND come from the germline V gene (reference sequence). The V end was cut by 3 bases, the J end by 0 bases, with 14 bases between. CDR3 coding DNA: TGTGCCAGTAGTATCGACCTGGAGGGTGCGAACACCGGGGAGCTGTTTTTT. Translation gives CASSIDLEGANTGELFF.

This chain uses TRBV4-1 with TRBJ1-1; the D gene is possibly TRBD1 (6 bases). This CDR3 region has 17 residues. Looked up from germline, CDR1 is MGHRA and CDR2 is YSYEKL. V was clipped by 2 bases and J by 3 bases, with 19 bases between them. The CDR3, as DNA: TGCGCCAGCAGCCAATACCCGGGAGAGGGGGGGTACACTGAAGCTTTCTTT. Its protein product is CASSQYPGEGGYTEAFF.

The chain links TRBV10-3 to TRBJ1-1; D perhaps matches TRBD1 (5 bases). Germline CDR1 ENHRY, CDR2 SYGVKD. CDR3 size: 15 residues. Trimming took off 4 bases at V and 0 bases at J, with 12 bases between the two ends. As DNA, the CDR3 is TGTGCCATCAGTGCTTCACAGGATCTGAACACTGAAGCTTTCTTT. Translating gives CAISASQDLNTEAFF.

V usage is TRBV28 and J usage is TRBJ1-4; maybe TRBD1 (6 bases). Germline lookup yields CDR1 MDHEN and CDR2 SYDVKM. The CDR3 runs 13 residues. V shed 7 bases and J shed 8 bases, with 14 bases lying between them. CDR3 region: CASTGGRREKLFF. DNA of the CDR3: TGTGCCAGCACGGGGGGGCGTCGCGAAAAACTGTTTTTT.

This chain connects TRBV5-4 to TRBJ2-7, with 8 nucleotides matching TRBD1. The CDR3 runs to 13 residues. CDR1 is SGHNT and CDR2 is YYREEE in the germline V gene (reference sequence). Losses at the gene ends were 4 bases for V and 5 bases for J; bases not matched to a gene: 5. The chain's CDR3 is CASSQDRANEQYF. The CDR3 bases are TGTGCCAGCAGCCAGGACAGGGCAAACGAGCAGTACTTC.

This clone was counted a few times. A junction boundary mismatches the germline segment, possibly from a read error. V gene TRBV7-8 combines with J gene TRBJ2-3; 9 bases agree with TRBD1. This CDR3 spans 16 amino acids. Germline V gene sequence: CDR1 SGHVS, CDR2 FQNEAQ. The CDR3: CASTGNDRGSTDTQYF. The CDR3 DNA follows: TGTGCGAGCACCGGCAACGACAGGGGGTCCACAGATACGCAGTATTTT. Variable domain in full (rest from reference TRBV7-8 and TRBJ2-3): GAGVSQSPRYKVAKRGQDVALRCDPISGHVSLFWYQQALGQGPEFLTYFQNEAQLDKSGLPSDRFFAERPEGSVSTLKIQRTQQEDSAVYLCASTGNDRGSTDTQYFGPGTRLTVL.

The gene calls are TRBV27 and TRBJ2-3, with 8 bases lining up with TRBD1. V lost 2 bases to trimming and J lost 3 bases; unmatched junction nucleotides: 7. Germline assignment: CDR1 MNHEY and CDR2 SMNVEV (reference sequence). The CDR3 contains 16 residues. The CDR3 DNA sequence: TGTGCCAGCAGTTTACGAACAGGGGGTGGGACAGATACGCAGTATTTT. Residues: CASSLRTGGGTDTQYF.

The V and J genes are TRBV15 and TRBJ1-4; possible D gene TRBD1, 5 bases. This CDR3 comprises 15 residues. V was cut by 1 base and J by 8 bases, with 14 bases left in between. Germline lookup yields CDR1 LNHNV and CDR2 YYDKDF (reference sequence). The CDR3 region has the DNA TGTGCCACCAGCAGAGCTCGCGACAGAGCCGAAAAACTGTTTTTT. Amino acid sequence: CATSRARDRAEKLFF. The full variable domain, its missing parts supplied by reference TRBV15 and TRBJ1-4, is DAMVIQNPRYQVTQFGKPVTLSCSQTLNHNVMYWYQQKSSQAPKLLFHYYDKDFNNEADTPDNFQSRRPNTSFCFLDIRSPGLGDTAMYLCATSRARDRAEKLFFGSGTQLSVL.

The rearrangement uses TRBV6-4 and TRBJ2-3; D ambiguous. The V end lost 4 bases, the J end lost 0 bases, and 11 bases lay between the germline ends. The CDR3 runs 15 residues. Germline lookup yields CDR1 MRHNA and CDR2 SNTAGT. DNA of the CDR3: TGTGCCAGCAGTGTAGACTTGTCTAGCACAGATACGCAGTATTTT. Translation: CASSVDLSSTDTQYF.

The CDR3 nucleotides are TGTGCCAGCAGCCTCTCCCCCGGGGGGGCCGGGGGGCAGTACTTC. Translating gives CASSLSPGGAGGQYF. The V gene is TRBV9, the J gene TRBJ2-7, with TRBD2 matching over 8 bases. Germline lookup yields CDR1 SGDLS and CDR2 YYNGEE. With 4 bases clipped from V and 9 bases from J, the junction kept 15 bases outside the gene matches. The CDR3 contains 15 residues.